The 15 T cell receptor beta chains below were found in one sample sequenced in a study of CD8 T cells in ankylosing spondylitis. TCRdb reanalysed the 5' RACE reads using MiXCR and keeps one entry per CDR3 protein. The sample consists of roughly 25,000 distinct CDR3 sequences, less than 20% of them appearing once. Sample: blood. These receptors originate from a male donor with ankylosing spondylitis or in good health (not recorded which).

This clonotype showed up just a few times. CDR3 nucleotide sequence: TGTGCCAGCAGTCCACAAGTGACCATATATTTT. It encodes CASSPQVTIYF. This chain links TRBV12-3 or TRBV12-4 with TRBJ1-3; D not certain. This CDR3 is built from 11 residues. The V end lost 5 bases, the J end lost 10 bases, and 9 bases lay between the germline ends.

This clonotype has only a few counts. The chain has TRBV4-3 and TRBJ1-4; D remains ambiguous. The V gene lost 0 bases and the J gene lost 8 bases, with 13 bases spanning the gap. The CDR3 extends over 15 amino acids. The germline V gene has CDR1 LGHNA and CDR2 YSLEER. CDR3 DNA sequence: TGCGCCAGCAGCCAAGAGTTGGTCTCGGGGGAAAAACTGTTTTTT. It specifies CASSQELVSGEKLFF.

This clonotype was found a few times. The chain carries TRBV7-2 and TRBJ1-6; maybe TRBD1 (6 bases). Germline V gene sequence: CDR1 SGHTA, CDR2 FQGNSA. The CDR3 contains 15 residues. Trimming took off 1 base at V and 10 bases at J, with 14 bases between the two ends. In DNA form, the CDR3 reads TGTGCCAGCAGCTTAGAAACAGGGCGTAGATCACCCCTCCACTTT. This encodes CASSLETGRRSPLHF.

This clonotype has just a few counts. The chain has TRBV11-1 and TRBJ2-5; TRBD2 might be the D (6 bases). The V end was cut by 2 bases, the J end by 4 bases, with 17 bases between. This CDR3 comprises 16 residues. Germline CDR1 SGHAT, CDR2 FQDESV (reference sequence). CDR3 loop: CASSLRGRTGRETQYF. DNA for the CDR3: TGTGCCAGCAGCTTACGGGGGAGAACCGGGCGAGAGACCCAGTACTTC.

The gene calls are TRBV7-2 and TRBJ2-1; tentative D call: TRBD2 (6 bases). The V end lost 5 bases, the J end lost 10 bases, and 12 bases lay between the germline ends. CDR1 is SGHTA, CDR2 FQGNSA, per germline. The CDR3 loop spans 12 amino acids. CDR3 loop: CASSREMGEQFF. The DNA for the CDR3 is TGTGCCAGCAGCCGGGAGATGGGCGAGCAGTTCTTC.

The sample holds a few counts of this clonotype. The chain combines TRBV20-1 with TRBJ2-1, with 8 bases matching TRBD2. With 5 bases clipped from V and 7 bases from J, the junction kept 10 bases outside the gene matches. The CDR3 spans 14 residues. Germline V CDR1 and CDR2: DFQATT, SNEGSKA (reference sequence). The CDR3 region is CSAPFHGRANEQFF. In DNA, the CDR3 is TGCAGTGCTCCCTTTCACGGGAGGGCAAATGAGCAGTTCTTC.

The CDR3 loop is CASSEDRDQPQHF. CDR3 sequence (DNA): TGTGCCAGCAGTGAGGACAGGGATCAGCCCCAGCATTTT. J is TRBJ1-5 and V is TRBV6-4, with TRBD1 identical over 8 bases. The V segment lost 3 bases and the J segment 5 bases; nucleotides outside the gene matches: 0. The CDR3 length is 13 residues. Per the germline V gene, CDR1 is MRHNA and CDR2 is SNTAGT.

The rearrangement uses TRBV28 and TRBJ2-5, with D perhaps TRBD1 (6 bases). The V end was cut by 4 bases, the J end by 5 bases, with 14 bases between. CDR3 length: 14 amino acids. Germline V gene data show CDR1 as MDHEN and CDR2 as SYDVKM. The CDR3, as DNA: TGTGCCAGCAGTTCGGCAGGGGTGGGTGAGACCCAGTACTTC. Protein sequence: CASSSAGVGETQYF.

This clonotype was seen ten or more times. The chain has TRBV5-1 and TRBJ2-5, with 8 bases that match TRBD2. The CDR3 is made up of 15 amino acids. Germline CDR1 is SGHRS and CDR2 is YFSETQ. J gave up 2 bases and V 1 base, and 4 bases lay outside the gene matches. The CDR3 DNA reads as TGCGCCAGCAGCTTGTCTAGCGGGTATCAAGAGACCCAGTACTTC. Amino acid sequence: CASSLSSGYQETQYF.

This clonotype has just a few counts. The chain carries TRBV4-1 and TRBJ2-2; D not resolved. Germline CDR1 and CDR2: MGHRA and YSYEKL. The CDR3 length is 13 residues. The ends were cut back, 2 bases at V and 5 bases at J, with 6 bases in the middle. For the CDR3, the DNA is TGCGCCAGCAGCCAATGGGCGACCGGGGAGCTGTTTTTT. Residues: CASSQWATGELFF.

This clonotype was seen many times. In nucleotides, the CDR3 is TGTGCCAGCAGAACCTCGCCCGGGACATGGAGTGATACGCAGTATTTT. Translating it yields CASRTSPGTWSDTQYF. The J gene is TRBJ2-3, the V gene TRBV6-6; perhaps TRBD1 as D (6 bases). CDR3 length: 16 amino acids. Trimming removed 6 bases from V and 6 bases from J, with 22 bases in between. The V gene's germline CDR1 is MNHNY and CDR2 SVGAGI (reference sequence).

This clonotype was seen repeatedly, ten times or more. V usage is TRBV5-1 and J usage is TRBJ2-1, with D uncertain. The V end lost 4 bases, the J end lost 0 bases, and 11 bases lay between the germline ends. Germline V gene sequence: CDR1 SGHRS, CDR2 YFSETQ. CDR3 length: 15 residues. The CDR3 DNA reads as TGCGCCAGCAGCATACAGTCGAGCTCCTACAATGAGCAGTTCTTC. Protein: CASSIQSSSYNEQFF.

This clonotype was counted many times. The chain joins TRBV24-1 to TRBJ2-2, with D perhaps TRBD1 (6 bases). The germline gives CDR1 KGHDR, CDR2 SFDVKD. This CDR3 has 16 amino acids. V shed 6 bases and J shed 2 bases, with 15 bases lying between them. The CDR3: CATSPTADRNTGELFF. The CDR3 DNA follows: TGTGCCACCAGTCCTACCGCGGACAGAAACACCGGGGAGCTGTTTTTT.

The genes are TRBV27 and TRBJ1-1; possibly TRBD1 for D (5 bases). This CDR3 spans 15 amino acids. Germline V lookup: CDR1 MNHEY, CDR2 SMNVEV (reference sequence). V was clipped by 6 bases and J by 0 bases, with 14 bases between them. The CDR3 DNA follows: TGTGCCAGCAGGCGTCGACAGAGCCTGAACACTGAAGCTTTCTTT. Translated: CASRRRQSLNTEAFF.

This clonotype was counted ten times or more. This sequence joins TRBV30 and TRBJ1-5; D is ambiguous. The CDR3 runs 13 residues. The germline CDR1 and CDR2 sequences are GTSNPN and SVGIG (reference sequence). V lost 3 bases to trimming and J lost 0 bases, with 6 bases between them. DNA for the CDR3: TGTGCCTGGAGAGGGAATAGCAATCAGCCCCAGCATTTT. Translating gives CAWRGNSNQPQHF.